This TCR beta chain was sequenced in a study of cytomegalovirus exposure and HLA in healthy donors. Primers included in the PCR were 60 Vbeta and 13 Jbeta primers. Libraries were prepared by immunoSEQ multiplex PCR; TCRdb keeps only in-frame clonotypes and omits some of them. The table includes around 150,000 clones, approximately 83% detected once. Healthy bone marrow donors made up the donors. The receptor's source is a man aged 35-49 years in good health and CMV-seronegative. Sequencing was done on a sample of PBMCs.

The CDR3 DNA is TGCAGCGTGGTCAAGGGGGGTAGCGGGACCTCCTACGAGCAGTACTTC. Protein sequence: CSVVKGGSGTSYEQYF. The rearrangement uses TRBV29-1 and TRBJ2-7, with 8 nucleotides matching TRBD2. The length of the CDR3 is 16 residues. Germline V CDR1 and CDR2: SQVTM, ANQGSEA. V was clipped by 6 bases and J by 0 bases; unmatched bases: 13.